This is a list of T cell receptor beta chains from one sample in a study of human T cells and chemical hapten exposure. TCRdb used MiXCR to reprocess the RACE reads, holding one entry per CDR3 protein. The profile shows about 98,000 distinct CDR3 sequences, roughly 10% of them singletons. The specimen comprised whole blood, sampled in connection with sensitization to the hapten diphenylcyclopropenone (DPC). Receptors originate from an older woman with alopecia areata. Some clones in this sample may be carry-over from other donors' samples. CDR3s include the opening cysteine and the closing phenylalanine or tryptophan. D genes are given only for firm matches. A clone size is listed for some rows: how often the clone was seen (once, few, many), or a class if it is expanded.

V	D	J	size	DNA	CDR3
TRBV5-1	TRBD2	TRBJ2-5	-	TGCGCCAGCAGCTCCGCTGGACTAGCGGGGGTGGAGACCCAGTACTTC	CASSSAGLAGVETQYF
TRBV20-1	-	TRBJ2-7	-	TGCAGTGCTAAGGAGGGTATAAGCGAGCAGTACTTC	CSAKEGISEQYF
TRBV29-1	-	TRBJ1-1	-	TGCAGCGACAGCGGGACTGAAGCTTTCTTT	CSDSGTEAFF
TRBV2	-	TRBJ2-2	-	TGTGCCAGCAGCCGGAGTAGTACGGGGGAGCTGTTTTTT	CASSRSSTGELFF
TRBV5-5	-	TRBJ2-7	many	TGTGCCAGCAGCCCGCCCCCGGGATTCTCCTACGAGCAGTACTTC	CASSPPPGFSYEQYF
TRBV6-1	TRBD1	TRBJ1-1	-	TGTGCCAGTACGTACAGGGGTGGTGAAGCTTTCTTT	CASTYRGGEAFF
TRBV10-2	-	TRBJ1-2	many	TGCGCCAGCCGGTCCCCGGGACAAAACATTGATGGCTACACCTTC	CASRSPGQNIDGYTF
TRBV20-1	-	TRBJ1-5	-	TGCAGTGCTAGAGATAGCAATCAGCCCCAGCATTTT	CSARDSNQPQHF
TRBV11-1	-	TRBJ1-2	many	TGTGCCAGCAGCTTACAGGGGAACTATGGCTACACCTTC	CASSLQGNYGYTF
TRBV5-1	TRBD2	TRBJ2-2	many	TGCGCCAGCAGAGTGACTAGCGGGGTCACCGGGGAGCTGTTTTTT	CASRVTSGVTGELFF
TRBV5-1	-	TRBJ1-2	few	TGCGCCAGCAGCAAGTTATTCCGGGAGAAGGGGGACTATGGCTACACCTTC	CASSKLFREKGDYGYTF
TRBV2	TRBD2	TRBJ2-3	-	TGTGCCAGCAGTCCGGGACTAGCGGGGAGGCAGTATTTT	CASSPGLAGRQYF
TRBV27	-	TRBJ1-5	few	TGTGCCAGCAGTGACAGTTACTATCAGCCCCAGCATTTT	CASSDSYYQPQHF
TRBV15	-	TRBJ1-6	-	TGTGCCACCAGCGATGCAATGATGCTAATTAATTCACCCCTCCACTTT	CATSDAMMLINSPLHF
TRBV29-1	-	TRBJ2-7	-	TGCAGCGTTCCCGGGACAACTACCTACGAGCAGTACTTC	CSVPGTTTYEQYF
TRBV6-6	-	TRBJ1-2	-	TGTGCCAGCACACTCGGGATGCACTATGGCTTCACCTTC	CASTLGMHYGFTF
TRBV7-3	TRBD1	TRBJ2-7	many	TGTGCCAGCAGCTTGAGGACAGGGGATGGATCCGAGCAGTACTTC	CASSLRTGDGSEQYF
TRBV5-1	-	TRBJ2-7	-	TGCGCCAGCAGCTTTTTCAGCGAGAACTACGAGCAGTACTTC	CASSFFSENYEQYF
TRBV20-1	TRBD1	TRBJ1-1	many	TGCAGTGCTAGAACCAGGGGGAGGGGAACTGAAGCTTTCTTT	CSARTRGRGTEAFF
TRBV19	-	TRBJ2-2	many	TGTGCCAGTAGTAGCCGCAACTCCGCCGGGGAGCTGTTTTTT	CASSSRNSAGELFF
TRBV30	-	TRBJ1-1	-	TGTGCCTGGAGTGTCTGGGGGGACGCTTTCTTT	CAWSVWGDAFF
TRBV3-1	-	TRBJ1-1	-	TGTGCCAGCAGCTCCTTTGAGGCGGCCACTGAAGCTTTCTTT	CASSSFEAATEAFF
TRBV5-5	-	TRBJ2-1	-	TGTGCCAGCAGCTTGTTTGGTGGGGGGCCGAATGAGCAGTTCTTC	CASSLFGGGPNEQFF
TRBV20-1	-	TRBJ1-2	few	TGCAGTGCTAGAGATCCGGTCAGTTCCCTCAGGGACTATGGCTACACCTTC	CSARDPVSSLRDYGYTF
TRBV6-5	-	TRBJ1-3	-	TGTGCCAGCAGTCCCCGTAGGGGACCTGGAAACACCATATATTTT	CASSPRRGPGNTIYF
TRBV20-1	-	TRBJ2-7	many	TGCAGTGCTAGCTGGGAATACGAGCAGTACTTC	CSASWEYEQYF
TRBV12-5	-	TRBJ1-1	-	TGTGCTAGTGGCCCACAAGTCTACAGGGTTTTCTTT	CASGPQVYRVFF
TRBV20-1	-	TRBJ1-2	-	TGCAGTGCTGCCCCTAACTATGGCTACACCTTC	CSAAPNYGYTF
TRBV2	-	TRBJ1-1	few	TGTGCCAGCAGTTGGGGCCCCACTGAAGCTTTCTTT	CASSWGPTEAFF
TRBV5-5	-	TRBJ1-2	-	TGTGCCAGCAGCTTGGCACAGGGCGTTACTAACTATAGCTACACCTTC	CASSLAQGVTNYSYTF
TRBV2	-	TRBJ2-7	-	TGTGCCAGCAGGGTCACAGGAGAGCAGTACTTC	CASRVTGEQYF
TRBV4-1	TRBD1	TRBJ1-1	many	TGCGCCAGCAGCCACAACGACAGGGTTTTGAACACTGAAGCTTTCTTT	CASSHNDRVLNTEAFF
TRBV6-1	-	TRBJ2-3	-	TGTGCCAGCACCCCCGGACTAGACAGGACAGATACGCAGTATTTT	CASTPGLDRTDTQYF
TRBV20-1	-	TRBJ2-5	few	TGCAGTGCTAGGGGGCTTACGGAGACCCAGTACTTC	CSARGLTETQYF
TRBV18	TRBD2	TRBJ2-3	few	TGTGCCAGCTCACCGCCGGGGGGGCCAGATACGCAGTATTTT	CASSPPGGPDTQYF
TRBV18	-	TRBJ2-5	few	TGTGCCAGCTCACCACAAGGGCTGCAAGAGACCCAGTACTTC	CASSPQGLQETQYF
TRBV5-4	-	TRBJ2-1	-	TGTGCCAGCAGAGGACAGGGAGGGTCCTACAATGAGCAGTTCTTC	CASRGQGGSYNEQFF
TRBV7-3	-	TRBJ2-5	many	TGTGCCAGCGGCCAAATGAGGGGAGAGACCCAGTACTTC	CASGQMRGETQYF
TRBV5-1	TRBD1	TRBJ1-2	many	TGCGCCAGCAGCTTGGCCGGGACAGGGGGCGCGGTGTATGGCTACACCTTC	CASSLAGTGGAVYGYTF
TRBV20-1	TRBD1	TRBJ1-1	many	TGCAGTGCTAGGCAGGGGGCTCCTGAAGCTTTCTTT	CSARQGAPEAFF
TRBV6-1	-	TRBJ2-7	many	TGTGCCATCAATTCACCCCTCTCCTACGAGCAGTACTTC	CAINSPLSYEQYF
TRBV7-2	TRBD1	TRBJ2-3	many	TGTGCCAGCAGCTTACCTCGAATAGGGACAGGGAGCACAGATACGCAGTATTTT	CASSLPRIGTGSTDTQYF
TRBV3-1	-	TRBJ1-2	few	TGTGCCAGCAGGGGGAGCGCCTCTCAGCACACCTTC	CASRGSASQHTF
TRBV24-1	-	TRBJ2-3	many	TGTGCCACCAACCCGGGGGACAGTAGCACAGATACGCAGTATTTT	CATNPGDSSTDTQYF
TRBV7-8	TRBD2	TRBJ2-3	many	TGTGCCAGCAGCTTAGTTAGCGGGGGCACAGATACGCAGTATTTT	CASSLVSGGTDTQYF
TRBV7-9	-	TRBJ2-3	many	TGTGCCAGCAGCTTAACAGATACGCAGTATTTT	CASSLTDTQYF
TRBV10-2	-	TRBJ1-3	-	TGCGCCAGCAGGTCCAACCAAGGAAACACCATATATTTT	CASRSNQGNTIYF
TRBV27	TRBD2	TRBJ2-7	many	TGTGCCAGCAGTCCTTTCACTAGCGGGGTCTACGAGCAGTACTTC	CASSPFTSGVYEQYF